The 20 T cell receptor beta chains below come from one sample, sequenced in a study of T cell clonality in common variable immunodeficiency. Assay used: immunoSEQ multiplex PCR; TCRdb lists only in-frame clones, some missing. The sample has approximately 81,000 clones, none seen only once. The sequenced sample was peripheral blood mononuclear cells. These receptors were obtained from a person aged 18 to 70 in good health.

In this sample, this clone turned up many times. The CDR3 end is not reached by the read, which stops 3 residues before it; the germline J gene fills it in. The rearrangement joins TRBV27 to TRBJ2-2, with D possibly TRBD1 on 5 matching bases. The CDR3 covers 15 residues. Trimming took 2 bases from V and 4 from J, leaving 11 bases between them. Per germline, CDR1 MNHEY and CDR2 SMNVEV (reference sequence). Here the CDR3 reads CASSLAGWGTGELFF. The sequenced CDR3 bases are TGTGCCAGCAGTTTAGCAGGGTGGGGCACCGGGGAG.

This clone was seen ten or more times. Sequencing ends 3 residues short of the CDR3 end; the germline J gene provides the rest. This chain links TRBV20-1 with TRBJ1-3, with TRBD1 as a possible D gene (5 bases). The germline V and J ends were trimmed by 3 bases and 4 bases, with 16 bases remaining between them. The V gene's germline CDR1 is DFQATT and CDR2 SNEGSKA (reference sequence). This CDR3 comprises 15 residues. The CDR3 reads CSASRGGGSGNTIYF. The DNA read from the CDR3 is TGCAGTGCTAGTAGAGGTGGGGGGTCCGGAAACACC.

This clone was detected ten times or more. With the read ending 3 residues before the CDR3 end, the germline J gene is used to fill in that end. The chain uses TRBV15 and TRBJ2-7; D not resolved. This CDR3 comprises 13 residues. The germline V gene has CDR1 LNHNV and CDR2 YYDKDF (reference sequence). Deletions cut 0 bases from V and 5 bases from J, with 8 bases between. CDR3 sequence reads: CATSRDPSDEQYF. The CDR3 DNA, read in part, is TGTGCCACCAGCAGAGACCCTTCTGACGAG.

This clone was picked up many times. An end of the junction differs from the germline gene, which may be a read error. The read comes to an end 3 residues before the CDR3 does, leaving the germline J gene to fill in the end. In the same sample, other DNA sequences code for this CDR3. J is TRBJ1-1 and V is TRBV6-1; 9 bases map to TRBD1. The germline V gene encodes CDR1 MNHNS and CDR2 SASEGT. The CDR3 loop spans 15 amino acids. The covered CDR3 bases are TGTGCCAGCACTGAACAGGGGGCGAGGAACACTGAA. Its translation is CASTEQGARNTE. The full CDR3 protein reads CASTEQGARNTEAFF.

This clone was recorded many times. The read finishes 3 residues shy of the CDR3 end, and the germline J gene is used to complete it. V and J are TRBV7-3 and TRBJ2-5; D gene ambiguous. V was clipped by 5 bases and J by 0 bases, with 7 bases between them. Looked up from germline, CDR1 is SGHTA and CDR2 is FQGTGA. The CDR3 runs to 13 residues. The chain's CDR3 is CASSPRNQETQYF. CDR3 DNA, as far as it was read: TGTGCCAGCAGCCCTAGGAACCAAGAGACC.

This clone was seen repeatedly, ten times or more. Sequencing ends 3 residues short of the CDR3 end; the germline J gene provides the rest. The V call is TRBV18, the J call TRBJ2-7, with TRBD1 identical over 7 bases. The germline CDR1 and CDR2 sequences are KGHSH and LQKENI. J was trimmed by 6 bases and V by 1 base; bases with no gene match: 15. CDR3 length equals 17 residues. CDR3: CASSPRLTGQLIFEQYF. The covered CDR3 bases are TGTGCCAGCTCACCACGTTTAACGGGACAGCTTATTTTCGAG.

There are many counts of this clone. The read ends 3 residues shy of where the CDR3 ends; the end is completed using the germline J gene. The chain has TRBV19 and TRBJ2-6; a possible D gene is TRBD1 (6 bases). V lost 5 bases and J lost 0, with 17 bases in between. CDR1 and CDR2 from the germline V gene are LNHDA and SQIVND (reference sequence). The CDR3 covers 18 residues. The CDR3 region is CASSPRQATSSGANVLTF. The CDR3 DNA, read in part, is TGTGCCAGTAGTCCGCGACAGGCTACCAGCTCTGGGGCCAACGTC.

This clone was seen many times. The read terminates 3 residues before the CDR3 end, so the remaining end is supplied by the germline J gene. The chain combines TRBV14 with TRBJ2-1; 12 nucleotides line up with TRBD2. The CDR3 runs 15 residues. Germline V CDR1 and CDR2: SGHDN, FVKESK. The V and J ends lost 1 base and 9 bases, in that order; junction bases with no gene match: 4. The CDR3 loop reads CASSQGLAGVLEQFF. The CDR3 bases that were read are TGTGCCAGCAGCCAAGGACTAGCGGGAGTGCTTGAG.

Turning to this clone: The CDR3 goes on 3 residues after the read ends, and that part is filled in from the germline J gene. The chain couples TRBV19 to TRBJ2-1; the match to TRBD2 covers 8 bases. The germline gives CDR1 LNHDA, CDR2 SQIVND (reference sequence). There are 17 residues in the CDR3. The CDR3 loop is CAPVVSGTGSGGDEQFF. Partial CDR3 DNA: TGTGCTCCAGTAGTATCAGGAACGGGTTCGGGGGGGGATGAG.

This clone has a count of ten or more. The CDR3 is cut off 3 residues early in the read; its end comes from the germline J gene. The chain is built from TRBV3-1 (or the pseudogene TRBV3-2) and TRBJ1-2; the match to TRBD1 covers 9 bases. CDR3 length equals 17 residues. With 4 bases clipped from V and 2 bases from J, the junction kept 11 bases outside the gene matches. Germline CDR1 LGHDT, CDR2 YNNKEL (reference sequence). This chain's CDR3 is CASSPFRDRATNYGYTF. The CDR3 DNA, read in part, is TGTGCCAGCAGCCCGTTCCGGGACAGGGCAACCAACTATGGC.

This clone occurred many times. The sequence runs out 3 residues before the end of the CDR3; the remainder is reconstructed from the germline J gene. The rearrangement uses TRBV23-1 and TRBJ2-3; no firm D call. TRBV23-1 counts as an open reading frame of uncertain function. The CDR3 runs 17 residues. V shed 0 bases and J shed 1 base, with 14 bases lying between them. This CDR3 is CASSQSSGLGGTDTQYF. CDR3 bases read: TGCGCCAGCAGTCAATCGAGTGGGCTCGGCGGCACAGATACG.

This clone was counted many times. The read ends 3 residues shy of where the CDR3 ends; the end is completed using the germline J gene. The chain carries TRBV20-1 and TRBJ2-3, with 10 positions matching TRBD2. Germline lookup yields CDR1 DFQATT and CDR2 SNEGSKA (reference sequence). The length of the CDR3 is 13 residues. Unmatched junction bases numbered 5, after V lost 8 bases and J lost 3 bases. The sequenced part of the CDR3 DNA is TGCAGTACAGCGACTAGCGGGACAGATACG. Protein product: CSTATSGTDT. From start to end, the CDR3 is CSTATSGTDTQYF.

The table lists this clone with many counts. The read terminates 3 residues before the CDR3 end, so the remaining end is supplied by the germline J gene. This sequence joins TRBV12-3 or TRBV12-4 and TRBJ2-1, with 7 bases fitting TRBD1. Trimming at V came to 4 bases and at J to 2 bases, leaving 8 bases not matched to a gene. The CDR3 loop spans 16 amino acids. CDR3 DNA (partial): TGTGCCAGCAGTTCCCACGAGACAGGGACCTACAATGAG. It codes for CASSSHETGTYNE. The full CDR3 reads CASSSHETGTYNEQFF.

This clone occurred many times. The read halts 3 residues ahead of the CDR3 end, with the missing end drawn from the germline J gene. J is TRBJ2-2 and V is TRBV29-1; D not resolved. The CDR3 runs to 12 residues. Germline CDR1 and CDR2: SQVTM and ANQGSEA. Trimming shortened V by 4 bases and J by 6 bases, and 9 bases separated the two germline ends. CDR3 sequence: CSVALPAGELFF. CDR3 DNA, as far as it was read: TGCAGCGTTGCTCTACCCGCCGGGGAG.

Many counts were recorded for this clone. The CDR3 end falls 3 residues outside the read, so it is completed with the germline J gene. The chain couples TRBV5-1 to TRBJ1-1; D is uncertain. Germline CDR1 reads SGHRS; CDR2 reads YFSETQ. The CDR3 loop spans 16 amino acids. V was trimmed by 4 bases and J by 2 bases, leaving 18 bases between them. Incomplete CDR3 DNA: TGCGCCAGCAGCCCGGTTATGCCGCAAGCTAACACTGAA. This sequence encodes CASSPVMPQANTE. The CDR3 as a whole reads CASSPVMPQANTEAFF.

At least ten counts were recorded for this clone. CDR3 DNA, as far as it was read: TGTGCCAGCAGAACCCCGGGACTAGCGGGAGACACG. It yields the protein CASRTPGLAGDT. The full CDR3 protein reads CASRTPGLAGDTQYF. V and J are TRBV7-2 and TRBJ2-3; 14 bases are a match to TRBD2. The missing CDR3 end, 3 residues past where the read stops, is filled in from the germline J gene. This CDR3 spans 15 amino acids. Per the germline V gene, CDR1 is SGHTA and CDR2 is FQGNSA.

This clone was detected many times. The read gets to within 3 residues of the CDR3 end, and the germline J gene fills in the rest. The V call is TRBV20-1, the J call TRBJ2-3, with TRBD2 matching over 8 bases. The germline CDR1 and CDR2 sequences are DFQATT and SNEGSKA (reference sequence). V lost 5 bases and J lost 1; bases outside the gene matches: 5. The CDR3 contains 14 residues. CDR3 sequence: CSAFSGKGTDTQYF. The CDR3 bases that were read are TGCAGTGCTTTTAGCGGGAAGGGCACAGATACG.

At least ten counts were recorded for this clone. The CDR3 extends 3 residues past the end of the read, so its final part is completed from the germline J gene. J is TRBJ2-5 and V is TRBV2; possibly TRBD1 for D (6 bases). Germline V gene data show CDR1 as SNHLY and CDR2 as FYNNEI. V was trimmed by 7 bases and J by 5 bases, leaving 11 bases between them. The CDR3 spans 12 residues. The CDR3 loop reads CASTKRGETQYF. CDR3 bases read: TGTGCCAGCACCAAGAGGGGGGAGACC. The whole variable domain, remainder taken from reference TRBV2 and TRBJ2-5, is EPEVTQTPSHQVTQMGQEVILRCVPISNHLYFYWYRQILGQKVEFLVSFYNNEISEKSEIFDDQFSVERPDGSNFTLKIRSTKLEDSAMYFCASTKRGETQYFGPGTRLLVL.

This clone was seen repeatedly, ten times or more. Read data end 3 residues before the CDR3 end; the end is taken from the germline J gene. The chain joins TRBV12-3 or TRBV12-4 to TRBJ2-1; D gene ambiguous. The CDR3 loop spans 14 amino acids. Between the trimmed V and J ends, which lost 3 bases and 7 bases, there was a span of 13 bases. CDR3 sequence: CASSFLTVRNEQFF. The part of the CDR3 DNA that was read is TGTGCCAGCAGTTTTTTAACCGTGAGGAATGAG.

This clone has at least ten counts. The read comes to an end 3 residues before the CDR3 does, leaving the germline J gene to fill in the end. The J gene is TRBJ2-4, the V gene TRBV13; tentative D call: TRBD1 (5 bases). The germline gives CDR1 PRHDT, CDR2 FYEKMQ (reference sequence). The CDR3 contains 13 residues. The DNA read from the CDR3 is TGTGCCAGCAGCTTTAAACACAGGACGGTT. It specifies CASSFKHRTV. The full-length CDR3 reads as CASSFKHRTVQYF. Complete variable domain (other parts from reference TRBV13 and TRBJ2-4): AAGVIQSPRHLIKEKRETATLKCYPIPRHDTVYWYQQGPGQDPQFLISFYEKMQSDKGSIPDRFSAQQFSDYHSELNMSSLELGDSALYFCASSFKHRTVQYFGAGTRLSVL.